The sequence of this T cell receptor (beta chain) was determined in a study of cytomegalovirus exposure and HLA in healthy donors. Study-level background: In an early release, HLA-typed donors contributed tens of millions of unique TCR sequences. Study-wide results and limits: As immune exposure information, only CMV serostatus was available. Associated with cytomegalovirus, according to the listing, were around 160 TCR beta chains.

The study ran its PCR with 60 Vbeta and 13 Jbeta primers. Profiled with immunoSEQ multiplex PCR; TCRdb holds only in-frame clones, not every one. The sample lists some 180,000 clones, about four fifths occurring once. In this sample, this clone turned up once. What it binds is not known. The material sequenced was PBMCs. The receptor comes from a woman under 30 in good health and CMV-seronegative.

The DNA for the CDR3 is TGCGCCAGCAGTGAGGGGACTAGCGGGAGGGATGAGCAGTTCTTC. Protein product: CASSEGTSGRDEQFF. The chain employs TRBV10-1 and TRBJ2-1; TRBD2 matches 16 bases. The germline CDR1 and CDR2 sequences are WNHNN and SYGVQD (reference sequence). This CDR3 spans 15 amino acids. Trimming took 2 bases from V and 8 from J; bases not matched to a gene: 0.